This T cell receptor beta chain appears in the sequencing data of a study of blood T cell repertoires in COVID-19. As for the study in general: The United States, Italy and Spain were the sources of the acute and convalescent COVID-19 samples. Sample material is recorded as cDNA or gDNA derived from T cells, B-cell-depleted T cells, or PBMCs.

Authors' analysis steps: The assay estimated nucleated cells by amplifying reference gene primers. Data came from immunoSEQ multiplex PCR; TCRdb stores just in-frame clones and leaves some out. The D gene and trimming were derived from the DNA, and the V and J assignments and clone size from that table. The sample carries about 100,000 clones, approximately 86% recorded once. The V gene's germline CDR1 is MGHRA and CDR2 YSYEKL. There are 16 residues in the CDR3. Between the trimmed V and J ends, which lost 1 base and 6 bases, there was a span of 19 bases. Sequenced input: peripheral blood. The chain joins TRBV4-1 to TRBJ2-7, with D possibly being TRBD2 (6 bases). The source of this sequence is a man in his fifties or sixties with active or convalescent COVID-19. Written as DNA, the CDR3 is TGCGCCAGCAGCCAAGTCAACGTTGGCGGGAATAGCGAGCAGTACTTC. Protein sequence: CASSQVNVGGNSEQYF.